This TCR beta chain was identified during a study of cytomegalovirus exposure and HLA in healthy donors (dated by TCRdb to 2017 to 2019). At the level of the whole study: In an earlier analysis of under 750 of the donors, 250 to 350 Gb of sequence data and some 120 million unique TCR beta sequences from roughly 200 million T cells were reported. About 300 gigabases of sequencing data and roughly 90 million unique TCR sequences were included in an early release covering about 620 HLA-typed donors. The genetic ancestry cluster associated with self-reported Caucasian donors included 81% of the 350 to 500 genotyped donors. The study aimed to test whether cataloging public T cell receptors could reveal signatures of past pathogen exposure. Using immunosequencing, the study profiled T cell repertoires from 500 to 800 subjects and related those repertoires to cytomegalovirus serostatus. A separate validation cohort of over a hundred different subjects was used in addition to the approximately 670-subject first cohort. To predict cytomegalovirus infection status, the study combined high-throughput TCR immunosequencing, statistical association of individual TCRs with disease status, and machine learning. To study patterns of TCR occurrence, a later analysis re-analyzed previously published TCR beta repertoires from several hundred donors and added high-resolution HLA genotyping. The later analysis used no new phenotypic data to find candidate immune exposures, relying instead on TCR beta sequences and their occurrence across donors. To decide whether each TCR beta V gene segment behaved as functional or pseudogenic, an earlier analysis of 587 of the donors relied on high-throughput TCR beta sequencing. Donor age, sex, ethnicity and CMV serostatus were compiled together with the repertoire data. In a later genetic analysis, genome-wide SNP genotypes for about 65% of the roughly 670 donors were used, and that subset was treated as a discovery cohort. Every repertoire in the discovery cohort had been generated on one and the same sequencing platform. HLA typing covered class I and class II loci at four-digit resolution. The number of typed donors differed by locus: about 620-640 for A, B, C, DRB1 and DQB1; some 540 for DQA1; 606 for DPA1; and roughly 470 for DPB1. Because of strong linkage in the cohort, roughly five DR-DQ haplotypes were treated as single units for association and clustering. Among roughly 370 genotyped donors of the cohort, an average of about 240,000 unique TCR beta nucleotide sequences were sequenced per donor, around 18% of them non-productive.

In total, 500 to 700 healthy bone marrow donors made up the cohort. At the time of sampling, every cohort member was nominally healthy, though immune exposures that went unrecorded were likely present. The donor was CMV seronegative and was included in the group of over 300 seronegative cohort members. A peripheral blood sample was provided by each donor, and peripheral blood mononuclear cells were used for TCR beta sequencing. The Qiagen DNeasy Blood Extraction Kit was used to extract genomic DNA from the blood cell samples. The method behind the library was the immunoSEQ multiplex PCR assay. For the multiplex PCR, a mixture combining 60 forward primers for TCR Vbeta segments and 13 reverse primers for TCR Jbeta segments was used. A multiplex PCR assay on genomic DNA amplified the CDR3 region of rearranged TCR beta genes. On the Illumina HiSeq System, the amplified TCR beta libraries were sequenced as 87-base-pair reads. The study's own analysis went as follows. A later analysis tallied tens of millions of unique TCR beta chains across the approximately 670 repertoires, and approximately 11 million of those chains were shared by two or more donors. To remove PCR and sequencing errors, raw reads were error-corrected and collapsed into unique sequences using a nearest-neighbor algorithm that merged closely related sequences. To assign V, D and J gene segments, CDR3 sequences were aligned to IMGT reference sequences. For a sequence to be retained, a match of at least six nucleotides was required to both a V gene segment and a J gene segment. Rearrangements were classified as productive when the CDR3 lacked stop codons and remained in frame with V and J, and all other rearrangements were classified as non-productive. CDR3 was defined by IMGT convention, running from the second conserved V-encoded cysteine to the conserved J-encoded phenylalanine. In an earlier analysis of around 570 of the donors, sequences lacking an unambiguous match to a single V gene segment were excluded. An earlier analysis of several hundred of the donors called V segments functional above 56.7% productive rearrangements and segregating when the between-donor standard deviation exceeded 5%. A statistical classification framework was built for diagnosing cytomegalovirus status from the catalog of TCR beta chain sequences. In a later analysis, TCR nucleotide sequences were compared against IMGT/GENE-DB human TR gene sequences so that V and J genes could be assigned. The TCRdist pipeline was used in a later analysis to assign CDR3 sequences and most-parsimonious VDJ recombination scenarios. In a later analysis, every TCR beta chain was defined by the combination of its CDR3 amino acid sequence and its V-gene family, and reads without a unique V-gene family were dropped. To address suspected cross-contamination and a sequencing artifact, a later analysis removed roughly 640 highly shared, low-generation-probability nucleotide sequences. A later analysis calculated a clonal expansion index for each public chain from normalized within-repertoire ranks of inferred template counts. Generation probabilities in a later analysis came from a VDJ recombination model fitted to out-of-frame rearrangements, and those results were checked against IGoR. In a later analysis, TCR-TCR, TCR-HLA and TCR-CMV co-occurrence was scored with hypergeometric tests, and a repertoire-size bias correction was applied to TCR pairs. False discovery rates were estimated in a later analysis by permuting HLA or CMV assignments 20 times. A later analysis grouped co-occurring TCRs with DBSCAN, adding TCRdist sequence similarity when clustering within HLA-allele-positive subsets. Repertoires with fewer than 30,000 or more than 120,000 public chains, plus five repertoires with anomalous nucleotide sharing, were excluded from co-occurrence clustering. Entries here come from immuneACCESS through TCRdb and include only in-frame sequences with V and J called. Some clones fail to appear in such tables; in the studies checked, an unresolved V gene covers under half of the shortfall, and the cause of the remainder is unknown. V and J calls and clone size are given by that table; D and trimming were obtained from the DNA. This sample lists 110,000 to 150,000 clones; approximately 9% were detected once. In total, the top ten clones hold 1.5% to 2% of the sample.

V is cut back by 0 bases and J by 8 bases, with 9 bases in the junction unmatched. The cysteine opens and the phenylalanine closes a CDR3 of 16 amino acids. Just CDR3 DNA is preserved here, 48 bases in frame from base 1. Via the germline V gene, CDR1 is SGHDN and CDR2 FVKESK. Results the study describes overall, beyond this receptor: An association between a missense DCLRE1C variant and V-gene and J-gene trimming of TCR beta chains was found in a later genetic analysis and replicated in an independent cohort. About 17 rarely observed V segments, including chromosome 9 orphons, were excluded from the earlier analysis of almost 600 of the donors because counts were too low. Because HLA typing was missing for some donors at each locus, association tests included only the typed subset. The classifier was reported to diagnose cytomegalovirus status with high specificity and sensitivity in both the original and validation cohorts. The sequencing pipeline was judged likely to have produced a cluster of highly shared sequence variants as a technical artifact. According to a later analysis, TCR association rates differed among HLA loci, with DRB1 alleles showing the most associated TCRs and HLA-C alleles showing the fewest. Three of the identified cytomegalovirus-associated TCR beta chains were confirmed in vitro to be specific for cytomegalovirus antigens. A later analysis found that HLA-associated TCR beta chains were more clonally expanded and had lower generation probabilities than equally common non-associated chains. The authors suggested that the approach could potentially be generalized to other disease states and immunological phenotypes. In this cohort, only TCR beta chains were sequenced, and detectable features were limited by the absence of alpha or paired-chain data. The study listed 164 TCR beta chains as associated with cytomegalovirus. When HLA alleles, especially DR and DQ, strongly co-occurred, TCR associations were difficult to assign to individual alleles. Some IMGT-functional V segments, including TRBV6-2 and TRBV6-3, could not be distinguished by the 87-base-pair reads and were therefore excluded. Immune exposure information for the cohort was limited to CMV serostatus. Most TCR sequences were seen in very few donors, while some public TCRs were found in many individuals. Correlated functional status among segregating V segments might be attributable to linkage disequilibrium, but an unknown experimental factor could not be ruled out. Presence/absence analyses assumed roughly uniform sequencing depth across donors, an assumption that may not hold. According to a later analysis, most CMV-associated TCR beta chains appeared to be HLA-restricted, and the HLA associations seemed to be driven largely by CMV exposure. A further reported finding was that TCR beta sequences accurately predicted the HLA-A and HLA-B alleles for most subjects in the first cohort. In an earlier analysis of some 540 of the donors, most TCR beta V segments appeared in productive rearrangements about 87% or about 30% of the time, broadly matching IMGT annotations. Several of the top co-occurrence clusters appeared to be linked to parvovirus B19, influenza, CMV and Epstein-Barr virus, according to a later analysis. At a false discovery rate of 0.05, a later analysis linked some 18,000 TCR beta sequences to specific HLA alleles. Compared with the 666-donor mean, donors in an Asian-associated ancestry cluster had fewer N-insertions in productive TCRs, according to a later genetic analysis.

In this sample, this clone turned up a few times. This receptor's antigen is unknown. Base qualities are not at hand, and no much larger clone is one base apart. This receptor was obtained from a male donor in good health and CMV-seronegative. The chain uses TRBV14 and TRBJ2-1; the junction holds 8 bases that match TRBD2. The sequencing input was PBMCs. The DNA reads as follows: TGTGCCAGCAGCCAAGATTTGCGCGGGAGGCCCCATGAGCAGTTCTTC. Its protein reads: CASSQDLRGRPHEQFF.